The TCR beta chain described here comes from a study of blood T cell repertoires in COVID-19 (TCRdb year 2020). Broadly, across the study: The collaborator samples originated in the United States, Italy and Spain and spanned the acute and convalescent phases of COVID-19. Samples were obtained from the ongoing ImmuneRACE study (first 160 participants) and from 1,254 subjects provided by 6 global collaborators. A de-identified subject ID, COVID-19 status, age in years and sex were almost always included in the sample metadata. The dataset comprised deeply sampled blood TCRbeta repertoires from subjects exposed to, actively infected with, or recovered from COVID-19. The repertoires were made available in a free public database intended to serve as a resource for research on the immune response to SARS-CoV-2. HLA class I and class II types, where available, came from metadata supplied by the sample provider rather than from assay-based typing. The material from the prospective study consisted of cDNA or gDNA derived from T cells, B-cell-depleted T cells, or PBMCs. General study outcomes and caveats: How much clinical and demographic metadata was included differed by source and by participant, and the metadata was provided uncurated.

As for this clone: Its binding antigen is unknown. No qualities accompany the bases; no much larger clone lies one base away.

TCRbeta CDR3 regions were amplified from genomic DNA using the immunoSEQ Assay, a bias-controlled multiplex PCR. Per the source publication's procedure: The number of nucleated cells in each sample was estimated from the amplification of reference gene primers within the assay. To quantify the absolute abundance of each unique TCRbeta CDR3 rearrangement, sequence reads were collapsed and filtered. For each sample, productive Simpson clonality was calculated by taking the square root of Simpson's diversity index across productive rearrangements. TCRdb re-hosts the immuneACCESS table, in-frame sequences only. Its copies lack some clones; in the studies checked, an unresolved V gene accounts for under half of them, and the cause for the rest is not known. V, J and clone size reflect that table, while D and trimming were determined from the DNA. This sample has more than 300,000 clones in its table, and approximately 89% of those were observed once. The biggest ten clones account for around 9.3% of the sample.

One collaborating source in Seattle enrolled patients while the patients were actively infected and followed the patients over time throughout the course of disease. Collaborating institutions collected whole blood in K2EDTA tubes following their own protocols. For TCRbeta analysis, collaborators shipped samples as frozen whole blood, isolated PBMCs, or DNA extracted from either of those sample types. Sequences LNHDA (CDR1) and SQIVND (CDR2) are obtained from the germline V gene (reference sequence). The CDR3 has 15 amino acids, counting the end cysteine and phenylalanine. Only the CDR3 part of the read is kept: 45 bases, read in frame from the first base. The junction shows trimming of 1 base on V and 0 bases on J, plus 9 bases between the germline ends.

Material for sequencing was peripheral blood. Here the chain combines TRBV19 and TRBJ1-1; the D gene is perhaps TRBD1, from 5 matching bases. This receptor was obtained from a woman under 40 with COVID-19, enrolled during active disease. In nucleotide form, the sequence is TGTGCCAGTAGTATAGGGGCAGGGATGAACACTGAAGCTTTCTTT. Its product reads: CASSIGAGMNTEAFF.